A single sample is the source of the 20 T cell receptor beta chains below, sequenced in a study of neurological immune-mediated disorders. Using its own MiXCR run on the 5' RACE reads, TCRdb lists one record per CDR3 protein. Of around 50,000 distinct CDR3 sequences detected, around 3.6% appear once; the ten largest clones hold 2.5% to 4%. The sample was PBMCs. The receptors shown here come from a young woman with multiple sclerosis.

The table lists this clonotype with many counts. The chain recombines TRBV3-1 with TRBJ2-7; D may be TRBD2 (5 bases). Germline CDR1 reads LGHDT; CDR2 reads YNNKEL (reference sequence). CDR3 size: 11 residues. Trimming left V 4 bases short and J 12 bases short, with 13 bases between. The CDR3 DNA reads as TGTGCCAGCAGCCCCGGAAGCGGACGGTACTTC. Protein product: CASSPGSGRYF.

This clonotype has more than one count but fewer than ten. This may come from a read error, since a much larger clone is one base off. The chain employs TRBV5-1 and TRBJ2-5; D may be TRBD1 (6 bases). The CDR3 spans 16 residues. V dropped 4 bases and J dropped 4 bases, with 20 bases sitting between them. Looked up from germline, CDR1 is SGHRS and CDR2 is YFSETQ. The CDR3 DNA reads TGCGCCAGCAGCCCCCGAGGGGGAAAGGGGAGAGAGACCCAGTACTTC. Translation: CASSPRGGKGRETQYF.

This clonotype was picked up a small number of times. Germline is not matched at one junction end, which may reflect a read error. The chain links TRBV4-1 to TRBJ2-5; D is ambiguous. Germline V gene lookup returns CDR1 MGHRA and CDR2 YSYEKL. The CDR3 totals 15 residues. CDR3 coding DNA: TGCGCCAGCAGTCAAGGTCTTCTAGTTGATGAGACCCAGTACTTC. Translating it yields CASSQGLLVDETQYF.

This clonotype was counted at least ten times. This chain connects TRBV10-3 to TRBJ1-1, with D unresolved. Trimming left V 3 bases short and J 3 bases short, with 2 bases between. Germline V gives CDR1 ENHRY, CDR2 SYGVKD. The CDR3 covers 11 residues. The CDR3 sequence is CAISEHTEAFF. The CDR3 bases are TGTGCCATCAGTGAACACACTGAAGCTTTCTTT.

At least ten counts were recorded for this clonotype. In DNA form, the CDR3 reads TGTGCCAGCAGCTTCACAGGGACTGAAGCTTTCTTT. It is translated as CASSFTGTEAFF. The chain is built from TRBV7-9 and TRBJ1-1, with D maybe TRBD1 (6 bases). The V and J ends lost 3 bases and 5 bases respectively, with 7 bases between them. Germline V CDR1 and CDR2: SEHNR, FQNEAQ (reference sequence). The CDR3 extends over 12 amino acids.

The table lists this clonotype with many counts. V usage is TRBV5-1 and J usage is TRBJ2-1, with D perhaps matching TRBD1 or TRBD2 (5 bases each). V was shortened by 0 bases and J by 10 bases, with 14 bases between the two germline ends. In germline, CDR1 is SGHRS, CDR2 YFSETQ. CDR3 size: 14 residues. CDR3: CASSLAQGPREQFF. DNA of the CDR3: TGCGCCAGCAGCTTGGCCCAGGGACCCCGCGAGCAGTTCTTC.

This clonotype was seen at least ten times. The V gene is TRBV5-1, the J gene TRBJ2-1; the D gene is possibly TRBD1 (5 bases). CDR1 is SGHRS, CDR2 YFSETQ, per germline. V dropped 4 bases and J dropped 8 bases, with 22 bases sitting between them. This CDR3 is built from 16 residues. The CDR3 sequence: CASSTMGGAVVYEQFF. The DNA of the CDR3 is TGCGCCAGCAGCACCATGGGTGGGGCGGTGGTCTATGAGCAGTTCTTC.

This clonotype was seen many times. CDR3 in amino acids: CAISGHRSTSGGPYNEQFF. In nucleotides, the CDR3 is TGTGCCATCAGTGGCCACCGATCGACTAGCGGGGGACCCTACAATGAGCAGTTCTTC. The genes are TRBV10-3 and TRBJ2-1; 12 nucleotides line up with TRBD2. This CDR3 region has 19 residues. The V gene's germline CDR1 is ENHRY and CDR2 SYGVKD. The V and J ends lost 4 bases and 2 bases, in that order; junction bases with no gene match: 12.

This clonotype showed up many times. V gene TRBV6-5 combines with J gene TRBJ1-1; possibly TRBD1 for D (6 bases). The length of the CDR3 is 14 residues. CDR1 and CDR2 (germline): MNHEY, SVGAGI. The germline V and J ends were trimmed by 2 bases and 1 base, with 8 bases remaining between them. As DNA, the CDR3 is TGTGCCAGCAGTTACACAGGGACGAACACTGAAGCTTTCTTT. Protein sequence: CASSYTGTNTEAFF.

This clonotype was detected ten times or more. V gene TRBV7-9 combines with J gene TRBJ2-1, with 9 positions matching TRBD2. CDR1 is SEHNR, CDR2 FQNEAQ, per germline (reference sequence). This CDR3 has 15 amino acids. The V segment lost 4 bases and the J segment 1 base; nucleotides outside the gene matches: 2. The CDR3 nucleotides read TGTGCCAGCAGCTCGACTAGCGGATCCTACAATGAGCAGTTCTTC. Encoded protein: CASSSTSGSYNEQFF.

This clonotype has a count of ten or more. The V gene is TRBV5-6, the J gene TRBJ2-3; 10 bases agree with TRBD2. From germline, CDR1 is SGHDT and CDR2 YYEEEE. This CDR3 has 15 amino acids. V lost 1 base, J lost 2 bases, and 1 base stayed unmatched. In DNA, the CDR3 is TGTGCCAGCAGCTTGCTAGCGGGGGACACAGATACGCAGTATTTT. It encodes CASSLLAGDTDTQYF. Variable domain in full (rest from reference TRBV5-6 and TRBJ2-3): DAGVTQSPTHLIKTRGQQVTLRCSPKSGHDTVSWYQQALGQGPQFIFQYYEEEERQRGNFPDRFSGHQFPNYSSELNVNALLLGDSALYLCASSLLAGDTDTQYFGPGTRLTVL.

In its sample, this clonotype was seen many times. CDR3 DNA sequence: TGCAGTGCTAGGGAGTACACTGAAGCTTTCTTT. The encoded protein is CSAREYTEAFF. The chain employs TRBV20-1 and TRBJ1-1, with D hard to call. CDR3 length: 11 residues. The germline gives CDR1 DFQATT, CDR2 SNEGSKA (reference sequence). The V end was cut by 3 bases, the J end by 3 bases, with 5 bases between.

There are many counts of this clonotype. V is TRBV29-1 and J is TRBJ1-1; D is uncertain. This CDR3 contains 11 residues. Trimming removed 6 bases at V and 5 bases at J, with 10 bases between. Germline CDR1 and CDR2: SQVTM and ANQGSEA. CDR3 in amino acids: CSVQVRTEAFF. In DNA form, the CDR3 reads TGCAGCGTACAAGTGAGGACTGAAGCTTTCTTT.

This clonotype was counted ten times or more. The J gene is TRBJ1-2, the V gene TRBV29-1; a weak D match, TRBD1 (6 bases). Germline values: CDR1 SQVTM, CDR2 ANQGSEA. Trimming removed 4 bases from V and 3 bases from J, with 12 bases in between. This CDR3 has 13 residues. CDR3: CSVAGGLDYGYTF. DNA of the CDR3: TGCAGCGTTGCGGGGGGGCTAGACTATGGCTACACCTTC. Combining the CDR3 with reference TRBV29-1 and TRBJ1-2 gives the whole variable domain SAVISQKPSRDICQRGTSLTIQCQVDSQVTMMFWYRQQPGQSLTLIATANQGSEATYESGFVIDKFPISRPNLTFSTLTVSNMSPEDSSIYLCSVAGGLDYGYTFGSGTRLTVV.

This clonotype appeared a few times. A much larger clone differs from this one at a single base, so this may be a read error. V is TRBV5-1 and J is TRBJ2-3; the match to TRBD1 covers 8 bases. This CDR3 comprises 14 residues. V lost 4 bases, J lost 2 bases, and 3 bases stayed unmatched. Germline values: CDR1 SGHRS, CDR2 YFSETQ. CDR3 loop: CASSEGQVTDTQYF. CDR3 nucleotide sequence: TGCGCCAGCAGCGAGGGACAGGTCACAGATACGCAGTATTTT.

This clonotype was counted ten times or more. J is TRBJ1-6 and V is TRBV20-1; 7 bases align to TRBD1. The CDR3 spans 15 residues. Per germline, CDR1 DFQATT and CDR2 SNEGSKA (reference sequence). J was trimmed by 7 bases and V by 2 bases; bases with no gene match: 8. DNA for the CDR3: TGCAGTGCTAGACCCCTGGACAGGCCAAATTCACCCCTCCACTTT. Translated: CSARPLDRPNSPLHF.

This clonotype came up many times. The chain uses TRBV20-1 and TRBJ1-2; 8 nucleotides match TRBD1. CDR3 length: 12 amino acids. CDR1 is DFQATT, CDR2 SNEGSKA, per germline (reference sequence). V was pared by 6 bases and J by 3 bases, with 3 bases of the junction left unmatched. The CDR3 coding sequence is TGCAGTGCACTGACAGGGGACTATGGCTACACCTTC. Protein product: CSALTGDYGYTF.

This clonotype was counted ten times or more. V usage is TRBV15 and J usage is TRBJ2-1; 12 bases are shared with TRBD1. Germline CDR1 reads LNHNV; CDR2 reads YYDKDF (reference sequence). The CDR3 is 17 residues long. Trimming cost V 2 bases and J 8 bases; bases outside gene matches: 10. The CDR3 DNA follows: TGTGCCACCAGCAGATCTACCCCGGGACAGGGGGCCGATGAGCAGTTCTTC. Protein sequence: CATSRSTPGQGADEQFF. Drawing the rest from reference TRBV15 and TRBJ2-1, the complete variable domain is DAMVIQNPRYQVTQFGKPVTLSCSQTLNHNVMYWYQQKSSQAPKLLFHYYDKDFNNEADTPDNFQSRRPNTSFCFLDIRSPGLGDTAMYLCATSRSTPGQGADEQFFGPGTRLTVL.

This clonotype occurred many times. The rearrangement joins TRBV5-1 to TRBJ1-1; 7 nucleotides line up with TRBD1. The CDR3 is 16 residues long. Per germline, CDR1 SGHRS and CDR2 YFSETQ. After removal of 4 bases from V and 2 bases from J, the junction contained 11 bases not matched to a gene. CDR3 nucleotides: TGCGCCAGCAGCCCCGCCCGAAGACAGGGAAACACTGAAGCTTTCTTT. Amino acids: CASSPARRQGNTEAFF.

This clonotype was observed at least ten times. DNA for the CDR3: TGTGCCACCAGCAGAGATTTCGCAGGAATCACTGAAGCTTTCTTT. Its protein product is CATSRDFAGITEAFF. J is TRBJ1-1 and V is TRBV15; D is undetermined. V shed 0 bases and J shed 4 bases, with 12 bases lying between them. CDR1 LNHNV and CDR2 YYDKDF come from the germline V gene (reference sequence). This CDR3 is 15 amino acids long.